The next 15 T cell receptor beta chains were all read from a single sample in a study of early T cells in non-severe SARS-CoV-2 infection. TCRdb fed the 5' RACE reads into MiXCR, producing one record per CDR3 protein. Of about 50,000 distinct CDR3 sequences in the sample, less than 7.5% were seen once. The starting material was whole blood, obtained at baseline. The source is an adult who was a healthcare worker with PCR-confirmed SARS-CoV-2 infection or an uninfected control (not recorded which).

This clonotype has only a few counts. CDR3 in DNA: TGTGCCAGCAGCGAGACTAGCGGGTGGACCGGGGAGCTGTTTTTT. It yields the protein CASSETSGWTGELFF. The J gene is TRBJ2-2, the V gene TRBV7-9; 10 bases fit TRBD2. Germline V lookup: CDR1 SEHNR, CDR2 FQNEAQ (reference sequence). The V segment lost 5 bases and the J segment 5 bases; nucleotides outside the gene matches: 5. CDR3 length: 15 residues.

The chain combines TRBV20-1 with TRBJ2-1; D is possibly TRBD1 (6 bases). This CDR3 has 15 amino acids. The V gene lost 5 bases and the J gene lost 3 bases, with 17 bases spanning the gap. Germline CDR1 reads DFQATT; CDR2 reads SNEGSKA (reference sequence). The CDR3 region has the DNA TGCAGTGCTGGGTACACAGGGACCCGCTACAATGAGCAGTTCTTC. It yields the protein CSAGYTGTRYNEQFF.

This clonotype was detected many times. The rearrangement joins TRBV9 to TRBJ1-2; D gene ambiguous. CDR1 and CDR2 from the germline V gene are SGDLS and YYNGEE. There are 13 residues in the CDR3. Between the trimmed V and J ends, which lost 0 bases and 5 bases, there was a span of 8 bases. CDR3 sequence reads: CASSVGSTYGYTF. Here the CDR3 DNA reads TGTGCCAGCAGCGTAGGTTCTACTTATGGCTACACCTTC.

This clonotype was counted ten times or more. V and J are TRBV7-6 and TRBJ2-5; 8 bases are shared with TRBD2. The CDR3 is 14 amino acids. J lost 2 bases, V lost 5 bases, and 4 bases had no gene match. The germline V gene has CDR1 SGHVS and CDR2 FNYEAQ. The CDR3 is CASSRSGEQETQYF. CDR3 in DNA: TGTGCCAGCAGCCGTAGCGGGGAACAAGAGACCCAGTACTTC. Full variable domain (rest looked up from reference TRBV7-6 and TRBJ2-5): GAGVSQSPRYKVTKRGQDVALRCDPISGHVSLYWYRQALGQGPEFLTYFNYEAQQDKSGLPNDRFSAERPEGSISTLTIQRTEQRDSAMYRCASSRSGEQETQYFGPGTRLLVL.

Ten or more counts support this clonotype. The CDR3 DNA follows: TGTGCCAGCAGTTTGATAAAGGGGGGCACAGATACGCAGTATTTT. Its protein is CASSLIKGGTDTQYF. The V call is TRBV27, the J call TRBJ2-3; possibly TRBD1 for D (6 bases). The CDR3 spans 15 residues. The V gene lost 3 bases and the J gene lost 1 base, with 11 bases spanning the gap. Looked up from germline, CDR1 is MNHEY and CDR2 is SMNVEV (reference sequence).

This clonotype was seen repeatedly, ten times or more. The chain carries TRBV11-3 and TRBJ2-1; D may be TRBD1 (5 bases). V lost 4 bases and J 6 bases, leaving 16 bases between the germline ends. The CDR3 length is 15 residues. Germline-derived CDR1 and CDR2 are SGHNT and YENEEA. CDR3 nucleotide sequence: TGTGCCAGCAGCTCGACAGCACTTGGGCGCAATGAGCAGTTCTTC. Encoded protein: CASSSTALGRNEQFF.

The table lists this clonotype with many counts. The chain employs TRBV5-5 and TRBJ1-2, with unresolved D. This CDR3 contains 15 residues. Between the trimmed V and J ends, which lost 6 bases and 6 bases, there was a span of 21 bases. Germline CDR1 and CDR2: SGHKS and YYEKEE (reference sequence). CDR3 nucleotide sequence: TGTGCCAGCACCGCCGTAAGAGGAGGGAAAGATGGCTACACCTTC. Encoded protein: CASTAVRGGKDGYTF.

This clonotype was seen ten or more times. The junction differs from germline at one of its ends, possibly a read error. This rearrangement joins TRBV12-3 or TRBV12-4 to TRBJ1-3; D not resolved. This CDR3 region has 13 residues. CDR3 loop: CASSLISGNTIYF. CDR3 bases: TGTGCCAGCAGCTTAATCTCTGGGAACACCATATATTTT.

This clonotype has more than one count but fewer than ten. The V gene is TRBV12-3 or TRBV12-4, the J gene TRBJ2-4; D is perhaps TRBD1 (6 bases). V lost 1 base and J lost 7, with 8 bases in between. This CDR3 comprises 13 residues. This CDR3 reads CASSLDRANIQYF. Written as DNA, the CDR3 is TGTGCCAGCAGTTTAGACAGGGCTAACATTCAGTACTTC.

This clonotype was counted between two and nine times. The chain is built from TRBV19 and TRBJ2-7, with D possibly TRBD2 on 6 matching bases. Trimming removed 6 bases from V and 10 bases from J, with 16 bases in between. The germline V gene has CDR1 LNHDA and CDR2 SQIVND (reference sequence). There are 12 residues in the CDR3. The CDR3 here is CASSHSMGGQYF. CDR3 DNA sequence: TGTGCCAGTAGCCACTCAATGGGAGGACAGTACTTC. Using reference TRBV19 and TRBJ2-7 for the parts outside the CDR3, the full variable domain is DGGITQSPKYLFRKEGQNVTLSCEQNLNHDAMYWYRQDPGQGLRLIYYSQIVNDFQKGDIAEGYSVSREKKESFPLTVTSAQKNPTAFYLCASSHSMGGQYFGPGTRLTVT.

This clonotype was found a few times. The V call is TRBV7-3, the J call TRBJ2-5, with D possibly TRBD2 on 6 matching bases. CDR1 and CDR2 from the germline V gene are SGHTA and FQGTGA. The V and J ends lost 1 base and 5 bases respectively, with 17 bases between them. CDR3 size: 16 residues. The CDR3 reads CASSLIGRGERETQYF. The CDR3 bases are TGTGCCAGCAGCTTAATAGGTCGCGGGGAACGCGAGACCCAGTACTTC.

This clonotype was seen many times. CDR3 loop: CASSLGVLNIQYF. CDR3 nucleotides: TGTGCCAGCAGCTTAGGGGTTTTGAACATTCAGTACTTC. The chain combines TRBV11-2 with TRBJ2-4; the D is unclear. CDR3 length: 13 residues. Trimming removed 1 base at V and 7 bases at J, with 8 bases between. In germline, CDR1 is SGHAT, CDR2 FQNNGV. The variable domain in full, completed from reference TRBV11-2 and TRBJ2-4, reads EAGVAQSPRYKIIEKRQSVAFWCNPISGHATLYWYQQILGQGPKLLIQFQNNGVVDDSQLPKDRFSAERLKGVDSTLKIQPAKLEDSAVYLCASSLGVLNIQYFGAGTRLSVL.

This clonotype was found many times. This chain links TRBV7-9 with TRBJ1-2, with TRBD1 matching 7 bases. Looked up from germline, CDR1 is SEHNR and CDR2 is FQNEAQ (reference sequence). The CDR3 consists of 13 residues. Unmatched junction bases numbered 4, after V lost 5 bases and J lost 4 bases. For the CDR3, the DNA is TGTGCCAGCAGCCCGACAGGGTCCTATGGCTACACCTTC. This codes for CASSPTGSYGYTF. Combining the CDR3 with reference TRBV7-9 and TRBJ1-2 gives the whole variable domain DTGVSQNPRHKITKRGQNVTFRCDPISEHNRLYWYRQTLGQGPEFLTYFQNEAQLEKSRLLSDRFSAERPKGSFSTLEIQRTEQGDSAMYLCASSPTGSYGYTFGSGTRLTVV.

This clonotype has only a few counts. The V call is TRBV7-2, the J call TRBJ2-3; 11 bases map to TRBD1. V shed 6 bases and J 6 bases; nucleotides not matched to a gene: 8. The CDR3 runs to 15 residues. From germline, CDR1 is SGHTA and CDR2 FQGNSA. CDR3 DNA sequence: TGTGCCAGCAGTTGGGGACAGGGGGATGGCGATACGCAGTATTTT. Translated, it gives CASSWGQGDGDTQYF.

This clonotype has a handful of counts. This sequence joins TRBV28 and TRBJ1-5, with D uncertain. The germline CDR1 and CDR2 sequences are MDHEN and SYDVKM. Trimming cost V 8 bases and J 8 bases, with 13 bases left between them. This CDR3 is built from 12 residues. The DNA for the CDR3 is TGTGCCAGCTTTGTGCCTGAGGAGCCCCAGCATTTT. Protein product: CASFVPEEPQHF.